A single count supports the clone carrying this T cell receptor (beta chain). Original handling: Amplified reference gene primers provided the basis for estimating nucleated cell counts. Only in-frame clones appear in the TCRdb table, and some are missing; sequencing was by immunoSEQ multiplex PCR. Clone size and the V and J calls come from that table; the DNA yielded D and trimming. This sample has tens of thousands of clones; about 80% occur once, and the top ten carry 5.7%. The data were taken from a study of blood T cell repertoires in COVID-19. For the study at large: Samples of COVID-19 (acute and convalescent) were obtained from the United States, Italy and Spain. T cells, B-cell-depleted T cells, or PBMCs provided the cDNA or gDNA that served as material.

CDR1 is MNHEY and CDR2 is SMNVEV in the germline V gene (reference sequence). There are 13 residues in the CDR3. The germline V and J ends were trimmed by 2 bases and 7 bases, with 12 bases remaining between them. The rearrangement links TRBV27 to TRBJ2-7; possible D gene TRBD2, 6 bases. Sequenced: peripheral blood. The sequence was obtained from a man aged 50-60 years with active or convalescent COVID-19. DNA of the CDR3: TGTGCCAGCAGTTTAGGAGGCCGGGGGGAGCAGTACTTC. It yields the protein CASSLGGRGEQYF.